Listed below are T cell receptor beta chains from one sample, sequenced in a study of T cell responses to AZD1222 COVID-19 vaccine. Produced via immunoSEQ multiplex PCR; TCRdb's table is partial and in-frame only. The sample lists some 120,000 clones, around 90% seen once, with 4.5% to 7% in the top ten. Sequences were derived from peripheral blood, sampled 28 days after the second AZD1222 dose. Receptors were obtained from an adult who received the AZD1222 COVID-19 vaccine. Both conserved end residues are part of each CDR3. D genes are given only for firm matches. Where a row states a size, it is once, few, many or the class of an expanded clone; other rows omit it.

clone size	CDR3 length	V gene	J gene	D gene	CDR3 protein	CDR3 DNA
-	15	TRBV9	TRBJ1-2	TRBD1	CASSVASGQGYGYTF	TGTGCCAGCAGCGTAGCGAGTGGACAGGGGTATGGCTACACCTTC
-	15	TRBV5-1	TRBJ2-7	-	CASSLAVQGLAEQYF	TGCGCCAGCAGCTTGGCAGTACAGGGACTGGCCGAGCAGTACTTC
-	14	TRBV4-3	TRBJ2-2	TRBD1	CASSQQGDTGELFF	TGCGCCAGCAGCCAGCAGGGGGACACCGGGGAGCTGTTTTTT
-	14	TRBV7-2	TRBJ1-2	TRBD1	CASSFLRGQEGYTF	TGTGCCAGCAGCTTCCTCAGGGGGCAGGAGGGCTACACCTTC
-	12	TRBV12-3/TRBV12-4	TRBJ1-4	-	CASSLGNEKLFF	TGTGCCAGCAGTTTAGGGAATGAAAAACTGTTTTTT
-	15	TRBV4-2	TRBJ2-1	-	CASSQAEGTYNEQFF	TGTGCCAGCAGCCAAGCCGAAGGCACCTACAATGAGCAGTTCTTC
-	15	TRBV28	TRBJ1-2	TRBD1	CASSLWQGANYGYTF	TGTGCCAGCAGTTTATGGCAGGGGGCGAACTATGGCTACACCTTC
-	10	TRBV28	TRBJ1-2	-	CASWETGYTF	TGTGCCAGCTGGGAGACTGGCTACACCTTC
-	12	TRBV12-3/TRBV12-4	TRBJ1-2	-	CASTRDGSGYTF	TGTGCCAGCACAAGAGACGGATCTGGCTACACCTTC
-	17	TRBV3-1/TRBV3-2	TRBJ1-1	-	CASSHLQGGGRNTEAFF	TGTGCCAGCAGCCACCTACAGGGCGGGGGGCGGAACACTGAAGCTTTCTTT
-	15	TRBV7-2	TRBJ2-7	TRBD2	CASSLAGGYSYEQYF	TGTGCCAGCAGCTTAGCGGGAGGGTACTCCTACGAGCAGTACTTC
-	15	TRBV6-4	TRBJ2-1	TRBD2	CASSEEGTSGNEQFF	TGTGCCAGCAGTGAAGAGGGGACTAGCGGCAATGAGCAGTTCTTC
once	15	TRBV12-5	TRBJ1-2	-	CASGLVQGGARSYTF	TGTGCTAGTGGTTTGGTACAGGGCGGAGCCAGGAGCTACACCTTC
-	15	TRBV24-1	TRBJ1-2	-	CATSDSSQGSYGYTF	TGTGCCACCAGTGATTCATCACAGGGAAGCTATGGCTACACCTTC
-	15	TRBV6-2/TRBV6-3	TRBJ2-2	TRBD1	CASSRDRADTGELFF	TGTGCCAGCAGCCGCGACAGGGCGGACACCGGGGAGCTGTTTTTT
-	13	TRBV18	TRBJ2-7	TRBD1	CASSPGQFYEQYF	TGTGCCAGCTCACCGGGACAGTTCTACGAGCAGTACTTC
-	16	TRBV30	TRBJ2-1	-	CAWNDPRDPSYNEQFF	TGTGCCTGGAACGACCCCCGGGACCCTTCATACAATGAGCAGTTCTTC
-	11	TRBV30	TRBJ2-7	-	CACGGFDEQYF	TGTGCCTGCGGAGGGTTCGACGAGCAGTACTTC
-	14	TRBV2	TRBJ1-5	-	CASTGGNSNQPQHF	TGTGCCAGCACCGGAGGGAATAGCAATCAGCCCCAGCATTTT
-	17	TRBV23-1	TRBJ2-6	TRBD1	CASSQTGGFSGANVLTF	TGCGCCAGCAGTCAAACAGGGGGATTTTCTGGGGCCAACGTCCTGACTTTC
-	15	TRBV7-2	TRBJ1-5	TRBD1	CASSLGQGWNQPQHF	TGTGCCAGCAGCTTAGGACAGGGGTGGAATCAGCCCCAGCATTTT
-	16	TRBV18	TRBJ1-5	TRBD1	CASSPVPGQGNQPQHF	TGTGCCAGCTCACCAGTTCCGGGACAGGGCAATCAGCCCCAGCATTTT
once	12	TRBV7-9	TRBJ2-7	-	CASSPSSYEQYF	TGTGCCAGCAGCCCGAGCTCCTACGAGCAGTACTTC
-	15	TRBV5-1	TRBJ1-4	-	CASSFADHPNEKLFF	TGCGCCAGCAGCTTTGCTGATCACCCAAATGAAAAACTGTTTTTT
-	18	TRBV24-1	TRBJ2-1	TRBD2	CATSDSKRLAGGPGEQFF	TGTGCCACCAGTGATTCTAAAAGACTAGCGGGAGGGCCAGGGGAGCAGTTCTTC
-	15	TRBV6-5	TRBJ1-6	-	CATTLGGLRNSPLHF	TGTGCCACCACCCTGGGAGGACTCCGAAATTCACCCCTCCACTTT
-	15	TRBV11-2	TRBJ1-4	-	CASSPLGHFNEKLFF	TGTGCCAGCAGCCCGCTGGGGCATTTTAATGAAAAACTGTTTTTT
-	13	TRBV24-1	TRBJ1-2	-	CATSVDVETDYTF	TGTGCCACCAGCGTGGATGTCGAGACAGACTACACCTTC
-	12	TRBV19	TRBJ1-6	-	CALGRGDSPLHF	TGTGCCCTAGGGAGGGGGGACTCACCCCTCCACTTT
-	16	TRBV28	TRBJ1-4	-	CASISMSAVGDEKLFF	TGTGCCAGCATCTCAATGTCGGCCGTGGGTGATGAAAAACTGTTTTTT
-	15	TRBV18	TRBJ2-5	-	CASSPRPQFQETQYF	TGTGCCAGCTCACCACGTCCTCAGTTCCAAGAGACCCAGTACTTC
once	11	TRBV14	TRBJ1-1	-	CASSQGLGAFF	TGTGCCAGCAGCCAGGGGTTAGGGGCTTTCTTT
once	15	TRBV9	TRBJ2-3	TRBD1	CASSVTGQGTDTQYF	TGTGCCAGCAGCGTAACGGGACAGGGCACAGATACGCAGTATTTT
-	15	TRBV5-6	TRBJ1-5	-	CASSLGPLSNQPQHF	TGTGCCAGCAGCTTGGGCCCCCTGAGCAATCAGCCCCAGCATTTT
-	13	TRBV28	TRBJ1-1	TRBD1	CASSRTGNTEAFF	TGTGCCAGCAGCCGGACAGGCAACACTGAAGCTTTCTTT